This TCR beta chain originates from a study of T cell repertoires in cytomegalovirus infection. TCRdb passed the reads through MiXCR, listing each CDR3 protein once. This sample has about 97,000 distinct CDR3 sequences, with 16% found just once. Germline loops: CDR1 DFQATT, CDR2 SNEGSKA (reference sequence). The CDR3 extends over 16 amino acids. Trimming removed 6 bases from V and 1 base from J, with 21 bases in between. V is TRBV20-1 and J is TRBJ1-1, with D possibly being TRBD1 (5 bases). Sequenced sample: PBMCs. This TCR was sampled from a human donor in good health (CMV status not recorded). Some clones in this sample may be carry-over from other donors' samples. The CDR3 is CSAPSLPGLPNTEAFF. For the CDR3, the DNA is TGCAGTGCCCCCTCCCTCCCGGGACTGCCGAACACTGAAGCTTTCTTT.